This TCR delta chain is drawn from a study of gamma-delta chains in newborns, infants, children. TCRdb reanalyzed the reads using CATT. The sample lists 4,000 to 5,500 delta-chain clones; under 50% were seen once. Only a few counts were recorded for this clone. The clonotype was recovered from a child who received the measles vaccine. Sequenced material: blood.

The CDR3 loop reads CALGEGYRTGGYADKLIF. The CDR3 nucleotides read TGTGCTCTTGGGGAAGGGTACAGAACTGGGGGATACGCCGATAAACTCATCTTT. The rearrangement joins TRDV1 to TRDJ1; 13 bases agree with TRDD3. V dropped 2 bases and J dropped 3; count of bases not matched to a gene: 9. The CDR3 loop spans 18 amino acids. Germline CDR1 and CDR2: TSWWSYY and QGS.